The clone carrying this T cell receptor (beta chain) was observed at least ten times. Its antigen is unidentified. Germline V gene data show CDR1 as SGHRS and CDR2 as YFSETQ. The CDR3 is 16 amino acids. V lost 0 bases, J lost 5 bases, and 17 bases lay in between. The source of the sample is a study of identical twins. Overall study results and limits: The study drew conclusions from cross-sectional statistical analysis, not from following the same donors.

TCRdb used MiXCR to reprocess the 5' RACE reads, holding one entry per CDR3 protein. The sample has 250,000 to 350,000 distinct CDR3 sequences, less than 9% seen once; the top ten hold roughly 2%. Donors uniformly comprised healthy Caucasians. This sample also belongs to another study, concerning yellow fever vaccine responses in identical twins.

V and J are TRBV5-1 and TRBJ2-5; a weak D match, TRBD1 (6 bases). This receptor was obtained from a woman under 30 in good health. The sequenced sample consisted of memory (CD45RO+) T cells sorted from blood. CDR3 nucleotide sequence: TGCGCCAGCAGCTTGGTTTTCGCAGGGGCGGGCGAGACCCAGTACTTC. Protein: CASSLVFAGAGETQYF.